This is a list of T cell receptor beta chains from one sample in a study of cytomegalovirus exposure and HLA in healthy donors. Profiled with immunoSEQ multiplex PCR; TCRdb holds only in-frame clones, not every one. This sample has about 92,000 clones; roughly 80% occur once, and the top ten carry 1% to 1.5%. Sequencing input: PBMCs. The receptors come from a girl aged 2-10 years in good health and CMV-seropositive. CDR3s include the opening cysteine and the closing phenylalanine or tryptophan. D genes are given only for firm matches. Clone size is shown for a subset of rows, as once, few, many or a class of expanded clone.

TRBJ2-1	once	-	TRBV5-1	CASRLPGLIYNEQFF	TGCGCCAGCAGACTTCCGGGACTGATATACAATGAGCAGTTCTTC
TRBJ1-4	-	-	TRBV5-4	CASSLDGLSNEKLFF	TGTGCCAGCAGCTTGGATGGCCTTTCCAATGAAAAACTGTTTTTT
TRBJ2-7	-	TRBD2	TRBV10-1	CASSEGLAGNYEQYF	TGCGCCAGCAGTGAGGGACTAGCGGGAAACTACGAGCAGTACTTC
TRBJ2-7	-	-	TRBV5-4	CASSRIEYYEQYF	TGTGCCAGCAGCCGCATCGAGTACTACGAGCAGTACTTC
TRBJ1-1	-	-	TRBV5-1	CASRFGRNTEAFF	TGCGCCAGCAGATTCGGGAGAAACACTGAAGCTTTCTTT
TRBJ2-5	-	-	TRBV7-9	CASSPQAGETQYF	TGTGCCAGCAGCCCCCAGGCGGGAGAGACCCAGTACTTC
TRBJ2-2	-	-	TRBV7-3	CASSPGTTGELFF	TGTGCCAGCAGCCCGGGGACAACCGGGGAGCTGTTTTTT
TRBJ2-5	-	TRBD1	TRBV5-1	CASSWGQEQETQYF	TGCGCCAGCAGCTGGGGACAGGAACAAGAGACCCAGTACTTC
TRBJ1-2	-	-	TRBV7-6	CASSLEVRGAEGYTF	TGTGCCAGCAGCTTAGAGGTCAGGGGCGCAGAAGGCTACACCTTC
TRBJ2-7	-	TRBD2	TRBV4-1	CASSQVFSLAGASYEQYF	TGCGCCAGCAGCCAAGTTTTTTCGCTAGCGGGTGCTTCCTACGAGCAGTACTTC
TRBJ1-5	once	TRBD1	TRBV6-5	CASRDRDDQPQHF	TGTGCCAGCAGGGACAGGGATGATCAGCCCCAGCATTTT
TRBJ1-1	-	-	TRBV11-2	CASSLQENTEAFF	TGTGCCAGCAGCTTACAGGAGAACACTGAAGCTTTCTTT
TRBJ2-2	-	-	TRBV4-1	CASSKPTAGELFF	TGCGCCAGCAGCAAACCGACAGCCGGGGAGCTGTTTTTT
TRBJ2-7	once	-	TRBV20-1	CSASGSYEQYF	TGCAGTGCTAGCGGGAGTTACGAGCAGTACTTC
TRBJ1-2	-	-	TRBV29-1	CSATAGTNYGYTF	TGCAGCGCCACGGCAGGGACTAACTATGGCTACACCTTC
TRBJ1-4	-	-	TRBV7-9	CASSTYTATNEKLFF	TGTGCCAGCAGCACGTACACCGCAACTAATGAAAAACTGTTTTTT
TRBJ1-2	once	-	TRBV5-1	CASSLERVQDYTF	TGCGCCAGCAGCTTGGAAAGGGTACAGGACTACACCTTC
TRBJ2-1	-	-	TRBV28	CASSFGLQGSYNEQFF	TGTGCCAGCAGTTTCGGGCTCCAGGGGTCCTACAATGAGCAGTTCTTC
TRBJ1-6	-	-	TRBV10-3	CAISESHLRGWGTPLHF	TGTGCCATCAGTGAGTCACACTTAAGGGGCTGGGGAACACCCCTCCACTTT
TRBJ2-5	once	TRBD2	TRBV5-1	CASSQGLAGVETQYF	TGCGCCAGCAGCCAGGGACTAGCGGGAGTTGAGACCCAGTACTTC
TRBJ1-2	-	-	TRBV5-1	CASSPAGNGYTF	TGCGCCAGCAGCCCCGCCGGGAATGGCTACACCTTC
TRBJ1-2	-	-	TRBV7-2	CASSLAQSYGYTF	TGTGCCAGCAGCTTAGCACAGAGCTATGGCTACACCTTC
TRBJ2-1	-	TRBD2	TRBV30	CAWGTSVEQFF	TGTGCCTGGGGGACTAGTGTTGAGCAGTTCTTC
TRBJ1-1	-	TRBD1	TRBV27	CASSPRTGGHTEAFF	TGTGCCAGCAGTCCAAGGACAGGCGGGCACACTGAAGCTTTCTTT
TRBJ2-1	-	-	TRBV7-9	CASSPAAGEQFF	TGTGCCAGCAGCCCAGCAGCGGGTGAGCAGTTCTTC
TRBJ1-2	-	-	TRBV28	CASSPGDRPYGYTF	TGTGCCAGCAGTCCAGGAGACAGGCCCTATGGCTACACCTTC
TRBJ2-7	-	-	TRBV23-1	CASSQSPTDSSYEQYF	TGCGCCAGCAGTCAATCTCCTACCGATAGCTCCTACGAGCAGTACTTC
TRBJ1-3	-	-	TRBV5-4	CASSFSGTIYF	TGTGCCAGCAGCTTCTCAGGCACCATATATTTT
TRBJ1-1	-	TRBD1	TRBV29-1	CSVGPGTGVGTEAFF	TGCAGCGTCGGTCCCGGGACAGGGGTCGGCACTGAAGCTTTCTTT
TRBJ2-2	-	-	TRBV5-4	CAIQGLSTGELFF	TGTGCAATCCAGGGGCTGAGCACCGGGGAGCTGTTTTTT
TRBJ2-5	once	-	TRBV11-2	CASSLVRGTETQYF	TGTGCCAGCAGCTTAGTTAGGGGGACGGAGACCCAGTACTTC
TRBJ2-7	few	-	TRBV5-1	CASSLERGWQGGLIEQYF	TGCGCCAGCAGCTTGGAGAGGGGGTGGCAGGGGGGTCTGATCGAGCAGTACTTC
TRBJ2-5	-	-	TRBV29-1	CSVPAGSETQYF	TGCAGCGTTCCGGCGGGCTCAGAGACCCAGTACTTC
TRBJ2-5	-	-	TRBV29-1	CSVDWSGQETQYF	TGCAGCGTTGACTGGAGCGGACAAGAGACCCAGTACTTC
TRBJ1-1	once	-	TRBV27	CASSSVAGNTEAFF	TGTGCCAGCAGTTCAGTTGCGGGGAACACTGAAGCTTTCTTT
TRBJ2-5	-	TRBD1	TRBV28	CASSFPLRGQGWETQYF	TGTGCCAGCAGTTTTCCATTGCGGGGACAGGGATGGGAGACCCAGTACTTC
TRBJ2-7	-	-	TRBV7-6	CASSRGGSYEQYF	TGTGCCAGCAGCCGTGGAGGGTCCTACGAGCAGTACTTC
TRBJ1-4	medium-sized	-	TRBV25-1	CASSESKGPELEKLFF	TGTGCCAGCAGTGAATCTAAGGGGCCGGAGCTTGAAAAACTGTTTTTT
TRBJ2-7	-	-	TRBV30	CAWAGAGRSEQYF	TGTGCCTGGGCCGGGGCAGGGAGGAGCGAGCAGTACTTC
TRBJ2-4	-	-	TRBV6-4	CAGSGGCRDIQYF	TGTGCCGGAAGTGGGGGCTGTAGGGACATTCAGTACTTC
TRBJ1-1	-	-	TRBV7-6	CASSLRERKTEAFF	TGTGCCAGCAGCTTGAGGGAAAGAAAGACTGAAGCTTTCTTT
TRBJ1-2	few	-	TRBV15	CATSRFPYGYTF	TGTGCCACCAGCAGGTTTCCATATGGCTACACCTTC
TRBJ2-7	-	-	TRBV15	CATSGPSIREQYF	TGTGCCACCAGCGGCCCTAGCATCCGCGAGCAGTACTTC
TRBJ1-3	few	TRBD1	TRBV5-1	CATGTGDSGNTIYF	TGCGCCACCGGGACAGGGGACTCTGGAAACACCATATATTTT
TRBJ1-1	once	-	TRBV19	CASSPTTGKSFF	TGTGCCAGTAGCCCTACAACAGGGAAATCTTTCTTT
TRBJ1-5	-	-	TRBV6-1	CASTQSTYEPQHF	TGTGCCAGCACCCAAAGTACTTACGAGCCCCAGCATTTT
TRBJ2-4	-	-	TRBV7-8	CASSFVDLNIQYF	TGTGCCAGCAGCTTCGTCGACTTAAACATTCAGTACTTC
TRBJ2-7	-	-	TRBV27	CASSPTFAGLEQYF	TGTGCCAGCAGTCCCACGTTTGCGGGACTGGAGCAGTACTTC
TRBJ2-3	-	TRBD1	TRBV29-1	CSEGDRGTDTQYF	TGCAGCGAAGGGGACAGGGGAACAGATACGCAGTATTTT
TRBJ1-2	-	-	TRBV4-2	CASSQTGDPYGYTF	TGTGCCAGCAGCCAAACGGGGGACCCCTATGGCTACACCTTC
TRBJ1-5	-	-	TRBV15	CATSRGDSSNQPQNF	TGTGCCACCAGCAGAGGAGACAGTAGCAATCAGCCCCAGAATTTT
TRBJ1-1	-	TRBD1	TRBV7-6	CASSLSARQGAFF	TGTGCCAGCAGCCTCAGCGCCAGACAGGGGGCTTTCTTT
TRBJ2-7	-	TRBD1	TRBV10-3	CAISEERGPDQYEQYF	TGTGCCATCAGTGAAGAGAGGGGGCCTGATCAATACGAGCAGTACTTC
TRBJ1-2	-	-	TRBV27	CASTFYINYGYTF	TGTGCCAGCACCTTCTATATTAACTATGGCTACACCTTC